The 27 T cell receptor beta chains reported below all come from one sample, sequenced in a study of shared clonotypes between healthy human individuals. Some clones are missing from TCRdb's copy, which holds only in-frame ones; the method was immunoSEQ multiplex PCR. The data show about 870,000 clones, about 91% seen once. CD45RO-negative, CCR7-selected cells formed the naive CD8 fraction, which excluded terminally differentiated effector memory CD45RA+ cells. The sequencing input was naive CD8+ T cells sorted from blood. The receptors were gathered from a young man in good health.

This chain uses TRBV19 with TRBJ2-7; D unclear. The CDR3 loop spans 13 amino acids. V lost 5 bases and J 3 bases, leaving 11 bases between the germline ends. In germline, CDR1 is LNHDA, CDR2 SQIVND (reference sequence). CDR3 DNA sequence: TGTGCCAGTAGTCTGGGCACTTACTACGAGCAGTACTTC. Its protein product is CASSLGTYYEQYF.

For the CDR3, the DNA is TGTGCCACCAGCAGAGATCGGGCGGGAGAGTACGAGCAGTACTTC. It is translated as CATSRDRAGEYEQYF. The rearrangement links TRBV15 to TRBJ2-7; 7 bases agree with TRBD2. V lost 0 bases, J lost 4 bases, and 6 bases stayed unmatched. The germline V gene encodes CDR1 LNHNV and CDR2 YYDKDF (reference sequence). This CDR3 contains 15 residues.

The V and J genes are TRBV15 and TRBJ2-3; D call uncertain. CDR1 and CDR2 (germline): LNHNV, YYDKDF (reference sequence). The CDR3 length is 12 residues. With 3 bases removed from V and 4 bases from J, the gap between germline ends came to 5 bases. The CDR3 loop reads CATSRAPDTQYF. The CDR3 nucleotides are TGTGCCACCAGCAGGGCACCAGATACGCAGTATTTT.

The V gene is TRBV10-3, the J gene TRBJ1-2; D not certain. V shed 2 bases and J shed 1 base, with 5 bases lying between them. The CDR3 totals 13 residues. Germline CDR1 is ENHRY and CDR2 is SYGVKD. CDR3 residues: CAISEDINYGYTF. The CDR3 DNA sequence: TGTGCCATCAGTGAGGATATTAACTATGGCTACACCTTC.

This clone was seen a single time. The rearrangement joins TRBV7-9 to TRBJ2-1, with 8 bases that match TRBD2. With 5 bases clipped from V and 6 bases from J, the junction kept 3 bases outside the gene matches. Germline CDR1 is SEHNR and CDR2 is FQNEAQ (reference sequence). The CDR3 contains 13 residues. CDR3 amino acids: CASSGAGVNEQFF. In DNA form, the CDR3 reads TGTGCCAGCAGCGGAGCGGGAGTCAATGAGCAGTTCTTC.

The chain couples TRBV19 to TRBJ2-7; D possibly corresponds to TRBD2 (6 bases). With 3 bases removed from V and 6 bases from J, the gap between germline ends came to 18 bases. Germline CDR1 reads LNHDA; CDR2 reads SQIVND (reference sequence). This CDR3 region has 15 residues. CDR3 protein: CASSISVGGEGEQYF. CDR3 DNA: TGTGCCAGTAGTATCTCGGTGGGAGGCGAGGGCGAGCAGTACTTC.

The rearrangement links TRBV7-9 to TRBJ2-7; possibly TRBD2 for D (6 bases). The CDR3 contains 14 residues. Germline V gene data show CDR1 as SEHNR and CDR2 as FQNEAQ (reference sequence). V was pared by 4 bases and J by 6 bases, with 16 bases between. DNA for the CDR3: TGTGCCAGCAGCTCCGCGTGGAGGGGATCCGAGCAGTACTTC. Amino acids: CASSSAWRGSEQYF.

The chain joins TRBV7-9 to TRBJ2-1; 9 bases fit TRBD2. Losses at the gene ends were 5 bases for V and 6 bases for J; bases not matched to a gene: 11. CDR1 and CDR2 from the germline V gene are SEHNR and FQNEAQ (reference sequence). The CDR3 length is 16 residues. The CDR3 DNA reads TGTGCCAGCAGCCCATCAGGGAGCGGGAGGACCAATGAGCAGTTCTTC. Protein product: CASSPSGSGRTNEQFF.

The chain employs TRBV5-5 and TRBJ1-2; D is possibly TRBD1 (5 bases). Looked up from germline, CDR1 is SGHKS and CDR2 is YYEKEE (reference sequence). The CDR3 runs to 16 residues. Trimming took off 0 bases at V and 3 bases at J, with 15 bases between the two ends. The CDR3 sequence: CASSLDRSRGYYGYTF. DNA for the CDR3: TGTGCCAGCAGCTTGGACAGGTCCCGGGGGTACTATGGCTACACCTTC.

The V and J genes are TRBV29-1 and TRBJ2-7, with D perhaps TRBD1 (8 bases). V lost 1 base and J 2 bases, leaving 15 bases between the germline ends. The CDR3 is 15 amino acids. The V gene's germline CDR1 is SQVTM and CDR2 ANQGSEA. This CDR3 reads CSVEVWTGTTYEQYF. DNA of the CDR3: TGCAGCGTTGAAGTGTGGACAGGGACTACCTACGAGCAGTACTTC.

The chain couples TRBV7-9 to TRBJ2-1; 10 nucleotides match TRBD1. CDR1 is SEHNR and CDR2 is FQNEAQ in the germline V gene (reference sequence). Germline trimming cut 4 bases from V and 6 bases from J; bases unmatched to any gene: 9. CDR3 length: 16 residues. The CDR3 is CASSSAAGTGVNEQFF. The CDR3 nucleotides are TGTGCCAGCAGCTCAGCGGCCGGGACAGGGGTCAATGAGCAGTTCTTC.

This clone appeared once. The gene calls are TRBV7-9 and TRBJ1-1; D is uncertain. Between the trimmed V and J ends, which lost 5 bases and 1 base, there was a span of 8 bases. CDR1 is SEHNR and CDR2 is FQNEAQ in the germline V gene (reference sequence). This CDR3 spans 13 amino acids. For the CDR3, the DNA is TGTGCCAGCAGCCAACAGACGAACACTGAAGCTTTCTTT. It encodes CASSQQTNTEAFF.

The chain uses TRBV2 and TRBJ1-1; 7 nucleotides align to TRBD1. CDR1 is SNHLY and CDR2 is FYNNEI in the germline V gene. The V gene end was trimmed by 9 bases and the J gene end by 5 bases; junction bases not matched to a gene: 12. The CDR3 loop spans 14 amino acids. CDR3 in amino acids: CARWDSRDGTEAFF. Here the CDR3 DNA reads TGTGCCAGATGGGACAGCCGGGATGGGACTGAAGCTTTCTTT.

This rearrangement joins TRBV27 to TRBJ2-7, with D possibly called TRBD1 or TRBD2 (6 bases each). The CDR3 extends over 15 amino acids. Trimming shortened V by 1 base and J by 3 bases, and 13 bases separated the two germline ends. The germline V gene has CDR1 MNHEY and CDR2 SMNVEV (reference sequence). CDR3 amino acids: CASSLFGGADYEQYF. CDR3 DNA: TGTGCCAGCAGTTTATTCGGGGGCGCCGACTACGAGCAGTACTTC.

The chain uses TRBV28 and TRBJ2-2, with D unclear. Germline CDR1 reads MDHEN; CDR2 reads SYDVKM. The V end was cut by 9 bases, the J end by 1 base, with 6 bases between. The CDR3 length is 12 residues. CDR3 loop: CASQENTGELFF. The CDR3 DNA sequence: TGTGCCAGTCAGGAGAACACCGGGGAGCTGTTTTTT.

The V and J genes are TRBV7-9 and TRBJ2-3; no reliable D call. CDR1 is SEHNR and CDR2 is FQNEAQ in the germline V gene (reference sequence). The length of the CDR3 is 16 residues. The V gene lost 1 base and the J gene lost 2 bases, with 13 bases spanning the gap. For the CDR3, the DNA is TGTGCCAGCAGCTTAGGACCCAGGATCCCCACAGATACGCAGTATTTT. It encodes CASSLGPRIPTDTQYF.

This rearrangement joins TRBV28 to TRBJ2-1; a possible D gene is TRBD2 (6 bases). The CDR3 extends over 13 amino acids. Germline V gene sequence: CDR1 MDHEN, CDR2 SYDVKM. Between the trimmed V and J ends, which lost 7 bases and 6 bases, there was a span of 13 bases. The CDR3 DNA sequence: TGTGCCAGCACCCCTTTGGGGGGCAATGAGCAGTTCTTC. Its protein is CASTPLGGNEQFF.

The chain carries TRBV2 and TRBJ1-1; TRBD1 might be the D (6 bases). The CDR3 length is 14 residues. CDR1 is SNHLY and CDR2 is FYNNEI in the germline V gene. V was clipped by 6 bases and J by 0 bases, with 11 bases between them. The CDR3 sequence: CASRGGQLNTEAFF. CDR3 DNA: TGTGCCAGCAGGGGAGGACAGTTGAACACTGAAGCTTTCTTT.

The V gene is TRBV29-1, the J gene TRBJ2-5; TRBD1 might be the D (7 bases). Trimming pared 2 bases from V and 4 bases from J, leaving 17 bases between. CDR1 SQVTM and CDR2 ANQGSEA come from the germline V gene. The CDR3 totals 15 residues. The DNA of the CDR3 is TGCAGCGTTGAATATGCAGGGGGGTCACCAGAGACCCAGTACTTC. Encoded protein: CSVEYAGGSPETQYF.

The CDR3 reads CASSFVTSGQETQYF. The DNA of the CDR3 is TGTGCCAGCAGTTTTGTCACTAGCGGACAAGAGACCCAGTACTTC. The chain links TRBV28 to TRBJ2-5; 8 bases are a match to TRBD2. Germline CDR1 and CDR2: MDHEN and SYDVKM. After removal of 3 bases from V and 2 bases from J, the junction contained 5 bases not matched to a gene. CDR3 length equals 15 residues.

The chain carries TRBV11-2 and TRBJ2-5, with 9 nucleotides matching TRBD2. CDR1 is SGHAT, CDR2 FQNNGV, per germline. V shed 3 bases, J shed 3 bases, and the junction held 11 bases outside the gene matches. The CDR3 is 17 amino acids. CDR3 amino acids: CASSFQSEVAGEETQYF. CDR3 bases: TGTGCCAGCAGCTTTCAGTCCGAGGTAGCGGGAGAAGAGACCCAGTACTTC. Combining the CDR3 with reference TRBV11-2 and TRBJ2-5 gives the whole variable domain EAGVAQSPRYKIIEKRQSVAFWCNPISGHATLYWYQQILGQGPKLLIQFQNNGVVDDSQLPKDRFSAERLKGVDSTLKIQPAKLEDSAVYLCASSFQSEVAGEETQYFGPGTRLLVL.

The J gene is TRBJ2-5, the V gene TRBV27; no clear D. The CDR3 runs 13 residues. Germline V gene lookup returns CDR1 MNHEY and CDR2 SMNVEV (reference sequence). V was pared by 5 bases and J by 3 bases, with 10 bases between. The CDR3 bases are TGTGCCAGCAGTGCAATAATCGAAGAGACCCAGTACTTC. It yields the protein CASSAIIEETQYF.

The count of this clone is one. V and J are TRBV6-6 and TRBJ2-1; 13 bases line up with TRBD2. Germline V lookup: CDR1 MNHNY, CDR2 SVGAGI (reference sequence). The trim removed 2 bases at V and 8 bases at J, leaving 6 bases unmatched. The CDR3 is made up of 16 amino acids. CDR3: CASSYEWTSGRDEQFF. CDR3 nucleotides: TGTGCCAGCAGTTACGAGTGGACTAGCGGGAGAGATGAGCAGTTCTTC.

This sequence joins TRBV27 and TRBJ2-1; 12 bases fit TRBD2. V shed 2 bases and J 3 bases; nucleotides not matched to a gene: 2. Germline V CDR1 and CDR2: MNHEY, SMNVEV (reference sequence). The CDR3 contains 16 residues. CDR3 residues: CASSLGLAGYYNEQFF. CDR3 nucleotide sequence: TGTGCCAGCAGTTTAGGACTAGCGGGATACTACAATGAGCAGTTCTTC.

The genes are TRBV7-6 and TRBJ1-4; TRBD1 matches at 7 bases. Germline V gives CDR1 SGHVS, CDR2 FNYEAQ. V gave up 0 bases and J gave up 0 bases; unmatched junction bases: 13. The CDR3 runs to 20 residues. The CDR3 here is CASSLAIRSWDRTTNEKLFF. The DNA for the CDR3 is TGTGCCAGCAGCTTAGCTATCCGTTCGTGGGACAGAACAACTAATGAAAAACTGTTTTTT.

The chain links TRBV27 to TRBJ2-1; 9 positions agree with TRBD2. This CDR3 has 16 amino acids. Germline V lookup: CDR1 MNHEY, CDR2 SMNVEV (reference sequence). V was clipped by 4 bases and J by 0 bases; unmatched bases: 4. The CDR3 coding sequence is TGTGCCAGCAGTTCCGGACTAGCGTTCTCCTACAATGAGCAGTTCTTC. Protein: CASSSGLAFSYNEQFF.

The J gene is TRBJ2-1, the V gene TRBV27; 13 nucleotides line up with TRBD2. CDR1 is MNHEY and CDR2 is SMNVEV in the germline V gene (reference sequence). V shed 3 bases and J 11 bases; nucleotides not matched to a gene: 7. There are 15 residues in the CDR3. CDR3 protein: CASSFPGLAGDQQFF. The CDR3 DNA is TGTGCCAGCAGTTTCCCCGGACTAGCGGGGGACCAGCAGTTCTTC.